This T cell receptor beta chain was retrieved from a study of quantifying T cell responses using KT2 cells. Study information: TCR alpha and beta constant-region primers primed reverse transcription of RNA.

This clonotype has only a few counts. Each cDNA got a UMI-containing oligo ligated at its 3' end. The first PCR ran about 4 cycles with an equimolar RC1.1 and RC1.2 beta primer mix. TCRdb ran MiXCR on the UMI-ligation and nested PCR reads and lists one entry per CDR3 protein. The sample carries 40,000 to 50,000 distinct CDR3 sequences, over 15% recorded once. The clonotype originates from a human donor. The source material was PBMCs spiked with cells of the T cell clone KT2.

The CDR3 loop reads CASSFFLGVTEQFF. In nucleotides, the CDR3 is TGTGCCAGCAGTTTTTTCCTCGGGGTCACTGAGCAGTTCTTC. This chain connects TRBV12-3 or TRBV12-4 to TRBJ2-1; tentatively, D is TRBD2 (5 bases). The length of the CDR3 is 14 residues. V shed 3 bases and J shed 9 bases, with 15 bases lying between them.